This T cell receptor beta chain was recovered during a study of blood T cell repertoires in COVID-19. Study as a whole: PBMCs, B-cell-depleted T cells, or T cells were the source of the cDNA or gDNA that made up the material.

In the original processing: By means of reference gene primer amplification, nucleated cell counts were estimated. Data came from immunoSEQ multiplex PCR; TCRdb stores just in-frame clones and leaves some out. Clonal size and the V and J genes are those of that table, whereas D and trimming came from the DNA. The data contain about 270,000 clones, about 80% of them singletons. V was pared by 3 bases and J by 0 bases, with 12 bases between. The CDR3 is 15 residues long. Per germline, CDR1 KGHSH and CDR2 LQKENI. The genes are TRBV18 and TRBJ2-7; D is unclear. Sequenced sample: peripheral blood. The sequence came from a human donor in a cohort sampled during active COVID-19. This CDR3 reads CASSPVYRFSYEQYF. The DNA for the CDR3 is TGTGCCAGCTCACCGGTTTACAGATTCTCCTACGAGCAGTACTTC.